The source of this T cell receptor beta chain is a study of Ad26.COV2.S vaccination and SARS-CoV-2 variants. Described treatment: 15 to 20 received Ad26.COV2.S at low or high dose, single or two shots; 5 received placebo; per-sample allocation not given. Sampling occurred on day 63 after the first vaccine or placebo injection. The germline V gene encodes CDR1 SGDLS and CDR2 YYNGEE. The CDR3 length is 14 residues. V was clipped by 4 bases and J by 5 bases; unmatched bases: 8. TCRdb keeps only in-frame clones here, not all; method: immunoSEQ multiplex PCR. Of 250,000 or so clones in the sample, 87% were seen once.

This TCR derives from a person between 18 and 59 years old who received the Ad26.COV2.S COVID-19 vaccine or a placebo. The specimen comprised peripheral blood, sampled in a trial of Ad26.COV2.S vaccine versus placebo. The chain combines TRBV9 with TRBJ2-7; 8 bases map to TRBD1. The CDR3 loop is CASSPRQGANEQYF. The CDR3 nucleotides read TGTGCCAGCAGCCCGCGTCAGGGGGCGAACGAGCAGTACTTC.